The T cell receptor (beta chain) described here comes from a study of neurological immune-mediated disorders. Time point of the sample: longitudinal time-point 2. Over 190 million TCR-beta sequences from 15-18 subjects came out of each sequencing run. MiXCR, applied by TCRdb to the 5' RACE reads, yields one record per CDR3 protein. The sample has 50,000 or so distinct CDR3 sequences; about an eighth are singletons. This clonotype has at least ten counts. This CDR3 is built from 14 residues. V lost 0 bases, J lost 4 bases, and 4 bases lay in between. The chain links TRBV12-3 or TRBV12-4 to TRBJ2-6; D is ambiguous. Input material: PBMCs. The TCR comes from a male donor with HTLV-1-associated myelopathy (HAM/TSP). In DNA, the CDR3 is TGTGCCAGCAGTTTAGCGAGGGGGGCCAACGTCCTGACTTTC. Translated, it gives CASSLARGANVLTF.